This TCR beta chain was observed in a study of vaccination effects on CD4 cells after COVID-19. Study-wide results and limits: Marked clonal contraction was seen late after vaccination (in both infection- and vaccine-induced clones). No early post-infection timepoints were available in the study, which also included few convalescent patients.

Culturing for roughly 9 days preceded CD4+ T cell isolation. Half the medium was replaced with IL-2 medium on days 3 and 7. TCRdb's copy holds only in-frame clones and misses some; the assay was immunoSEQ multiplex PCR. The sample consists of under 50,000 clones, 76% of them appearing once. In the case of this clone: The antigen is not known.

V was shortened by 7 bases and J by 2 bases, with 17 bases between the two germline ends. Germline CDR1 and CDR2: SNHLY and FYNNEI. The CDR3 length is 16 residues. The chain links TRBV2 to TRBJ2-2; D uncertain. Specimen: CD4+ T cells from PBMCs cultured without peptide, collected before COVID-19 vaccination. The receptor comes from a human donor who had a prior SARS-CoV-2 infection. The CDR3 coding sequence is TGTGCCAGCAATCTCCCTCCAGCGCACAACACCGGGGAGCTGTTTTTT. As protein: CASNLPPAHNTGELFF.